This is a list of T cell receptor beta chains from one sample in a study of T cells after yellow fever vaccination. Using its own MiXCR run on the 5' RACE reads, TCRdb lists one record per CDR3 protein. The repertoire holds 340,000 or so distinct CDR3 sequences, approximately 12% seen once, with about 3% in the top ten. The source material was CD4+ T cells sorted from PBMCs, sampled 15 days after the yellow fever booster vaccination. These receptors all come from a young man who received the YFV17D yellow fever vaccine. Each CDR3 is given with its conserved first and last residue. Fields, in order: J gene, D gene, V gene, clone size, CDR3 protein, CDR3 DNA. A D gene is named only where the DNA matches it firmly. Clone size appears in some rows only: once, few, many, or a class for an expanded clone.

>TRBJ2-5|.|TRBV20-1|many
CSATQSQETQYF
TGCAGTGCTACACAATCCCAAGAGACCCAGTACTTC
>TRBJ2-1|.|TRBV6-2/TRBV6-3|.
CASSPAGERQQFF
TGTGCCAGCAGTCCCGCAGGAGAGCGCCAGCAGTTCTTC
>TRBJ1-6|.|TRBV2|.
CASRWERDSYNSPLHF
TGTGCCAGCAGATGGGAAAGGGACTCCTATAATTCACCCCTCCACTTT
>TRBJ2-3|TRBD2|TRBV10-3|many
CAISGGLAGGGTDTQYF
TGTGCCATCAGTGGAGGACTAGCGGGGGGGGGCACAGATACGCAGTATTTT
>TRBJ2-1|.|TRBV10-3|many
CAISAGQGYNNEQFF
TGTGCCATCAGCGCGGGGCAGGGTTATAACAATGAGCAGTTCTTC
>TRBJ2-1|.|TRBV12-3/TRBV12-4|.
CASSQSGGGGADNEQFF
TGTGCCAGCAGTCAAAGCGGAGGGGGGGGGGCTGATAATGAGCAGTTCTTC
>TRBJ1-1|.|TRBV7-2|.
CASSLVHMSGTEAFF
TGTGCCAGCAGCTTAGTGCACATGTCGGGCACTGAAGCTTTCTTT
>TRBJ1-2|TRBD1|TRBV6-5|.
CASSSDRRHGYTF
TGTGCCAGCAGTTCGGACAGGAGACATGGCTACACCTTC
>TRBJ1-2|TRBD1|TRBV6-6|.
CASSGREGATYGYTF
TGTGCCAGCAGCGGCCGGGAGGGGGCTACCTATGGCTACACCTTC
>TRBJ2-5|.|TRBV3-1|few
CASSQDISPTQYF
TGTGCCAGCAGCCAAGATATTTCGCCAACCCAGTACTTC
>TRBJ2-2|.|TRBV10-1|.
CASSNPGSAGELFF
TGCGCCAGCAGTAATCCGGGGTCTGCCGGGGAGCTGTTTTTT
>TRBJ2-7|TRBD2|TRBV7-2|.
CASSLASGGSYEQYF
TGTGCCAGCAGCTTAGCAAGCGGGGGCTCCTACGAGCAGTACTTC
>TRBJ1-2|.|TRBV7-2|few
CASSSYRAGYGYTF
TGTGCCAGCAGCTCCTACAGGGCTGGCTATGGCTACACCTTC
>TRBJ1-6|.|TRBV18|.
CASSPLDSVNSPLHF
TGTGCCAGCTCACCGCTCGACAGTGTAAATTCACCCCTCCACTTT
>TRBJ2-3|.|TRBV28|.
CAILGADTQYF
TGTGCCATCCTAGGGGCAGATACGCAGTATTTT
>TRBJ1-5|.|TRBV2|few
CASGMARGAQHF
TGTGCCAGCGGTATGGCTCGAGGGGCCCAGCATTTT
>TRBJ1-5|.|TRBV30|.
CAWSMAGLDQPQHF
TGTGCCTGGAGTATGGCAGGGCTGGATCAGCCCCAGCATTTT
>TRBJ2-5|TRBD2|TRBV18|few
CASSPAGVQETQYF
TGTGCCAGCTCACCCGCGGGGGTCCAAGAGACCCAGTACTTC
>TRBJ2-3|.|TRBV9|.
CASSPGVKADTQYF
TGTGCCAGCTCCCCCGGGGTCAAGGCAGATACGCAGTATTTT
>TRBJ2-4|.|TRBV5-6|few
CASSLDPKIAKNIQYF
TGTGCCAGCAGCTTGGATCCCAAGATAGCCAAAAACATTCAGTACTTC
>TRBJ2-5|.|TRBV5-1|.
CASSPSSGAGQETQYF
TGCGCCAGCAGCCCCTCATCGGGAGCTGGCCAAGAGACCCAGTACTTC
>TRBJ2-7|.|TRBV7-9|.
CASSRADEQYF
TGTGCCAGCAGCCGGGCAGACGAGCAGTACTTC
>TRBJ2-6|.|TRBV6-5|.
CASRHRPSGANVLTF
TGTGCCAGCAGACACAGGCCCTCTGGGGCCAACGTCCTGACTTTC
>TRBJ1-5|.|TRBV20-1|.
CSARRGEQPQHF
TGCAGTGCTAGGAGGGGTGAACAGCCCCAGCATTTT
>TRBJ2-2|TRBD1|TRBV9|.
CASSVGPGQGAPGELFF
TGTGCCAGCAGCGTAGGTCCGGGACAGGGGGCTCCCGGGGAGCTGTTTTTT
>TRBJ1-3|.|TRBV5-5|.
CASSYLSAANTIYF
TGTGCCAGCAGCTACTTGTCGGCGGCAAACACCATATATTTT
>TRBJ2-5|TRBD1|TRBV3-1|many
CASSLTGVEETQYF
TGTGCCAGCAGCCTGACAGGGGTGGAGGAGACCCAGTACTTC
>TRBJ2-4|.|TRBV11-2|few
CASSLESGVSIQYF
TGTGCCAGCAGCTTAGAGTCCGGGGTGAGCATTCAGTACTTC
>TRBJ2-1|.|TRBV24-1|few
CATSDTQGTYNEQFF
TGTGCCACCAGTGATACGCAGGGGACCTACAATGAGCAGTTCTTC
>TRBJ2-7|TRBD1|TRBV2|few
CASSADRTSSYEQYF
TGTGCCAGCAGTGCGGACAGGACCAGCTCCTACGAGCAGTACTTC
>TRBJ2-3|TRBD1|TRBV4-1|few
CASSQAKGQGGDTQYF
TGCGCCAGCAGCCAAGCAAAGGGACAGGGGGGAGATACGCAGTATTTT
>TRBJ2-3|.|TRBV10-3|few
CAISSDPAGTQYF
TGTGCCATCAGTTCAGACCCGGCCGGTACGCAGTATTTT
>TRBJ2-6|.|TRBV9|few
CASSVVPGSSGANVLTF
TGTGCCAGCAGCGTAGTCCCAGGGAGCTCTGGGGCCAACGTCCTGACTTTC
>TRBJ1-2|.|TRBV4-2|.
CASSQDYRALANYGYTF
TGTGCCAGCAGCCAAGATTATCGGGCTTTAGCTAACTATGGCTACACCTTC
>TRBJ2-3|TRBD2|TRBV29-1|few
CSGGLADRDTQYF
TGCAGCGGCGGACTAGCGGATAGAGATACGCAGTATTTT
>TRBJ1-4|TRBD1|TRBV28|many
CASSHKQGARANEKLFF
TGTGCCAGCAGCCATAAACAGGGGGCACGGGCTAATGAAAAACTGTTTTTT
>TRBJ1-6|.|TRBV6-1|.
CASSEETGHGSPLHF
TGTGCCAGCAGTGAAGAGACAGGCCATGGATCACCCCTCCACTTT
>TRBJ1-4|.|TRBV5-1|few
CASSLREMQGPEKLFF
TGCGCCAGCAGCTTGCGGGAGATGCAGGGTCCTGAAAAACTGTTTTTT
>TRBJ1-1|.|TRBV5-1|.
CASSGGAAMNTEAFF
TGCGCCAGCAGCGGGGGGGCGGCGATGAACACTGAAGCTTTCTTT
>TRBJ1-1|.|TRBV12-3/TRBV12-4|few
CASGNRGLNTEAFF
TGTGCCAGCGGGAACCGGGGGCTGAACACTGAAGCTTTCTTT
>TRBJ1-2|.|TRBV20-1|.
CSAAGGGTVNYGYTF
TGCAGTGCCGCCGGGGGGGGAACAGTGAACTATGGCTACACCTTC
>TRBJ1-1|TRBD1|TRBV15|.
CATSRPVTGRRNTEAFF
TGTGCCACCAGCAGACCTGTGACAGGGAGGAGGAACACTGAAGCTTTCTTT
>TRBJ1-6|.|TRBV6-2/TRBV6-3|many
CASSRNSGTGNSPLHF
TGTGCCAGCAGCCGAAACTCCGGGACGGGGAATTCACCCCTCCACTTT
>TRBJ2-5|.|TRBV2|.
CATNRGLETQYF
TGTGCCACCAATCGCGGTCTAGAGACCCAGTACTTC
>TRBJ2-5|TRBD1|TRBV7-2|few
CASSIRQGMAETQYF
TGTGCCAGCAGCATAAGACAGGGGATGGCGGAGACCCAGTACTTC
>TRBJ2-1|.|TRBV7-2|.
CASSPGIGAYNEQFF
TGTGCCAGCAGCCCCGGCATTGGGGCCTACAATGAGCAGTTCTTC
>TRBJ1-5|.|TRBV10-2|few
CASRDYSNQPQHF
TGCGCCAGCAGGGATTATAGCAATCAGCCCCAGCATTTT
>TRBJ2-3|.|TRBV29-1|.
CSVVGGGTGTDTQYF
TGCAGCGTTGTGGGTGGGGGGACGGGCACAGATACGCAGTATTTT
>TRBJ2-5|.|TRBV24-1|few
CATSDSRTGRETQYF
TGTGCCACCAGTGATTCTCGAACAGGGAGAGAGACCCAGTACTTC